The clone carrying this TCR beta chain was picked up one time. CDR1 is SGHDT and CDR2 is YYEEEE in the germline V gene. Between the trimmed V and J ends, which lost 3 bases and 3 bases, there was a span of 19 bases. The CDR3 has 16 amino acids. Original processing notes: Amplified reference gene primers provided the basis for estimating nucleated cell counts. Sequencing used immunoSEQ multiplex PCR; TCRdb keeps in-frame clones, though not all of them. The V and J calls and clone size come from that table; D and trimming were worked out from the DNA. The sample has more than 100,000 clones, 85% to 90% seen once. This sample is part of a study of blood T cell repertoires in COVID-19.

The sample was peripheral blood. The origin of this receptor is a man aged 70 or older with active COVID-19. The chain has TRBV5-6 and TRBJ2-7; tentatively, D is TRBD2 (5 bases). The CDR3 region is CASSSFGVNVDYEQYF. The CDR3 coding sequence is TGTGCCAGCAGCTCCTTCGGGGTCAACGTAGACTACGAGCAGTACTTC.